The clone carrying this T cell receptor beta chain was seen more than once but under ten times. Antigen: not known. This entry is derived from a study of post-analysis software for immune sequencing data. Tagging with unique molecular identifiers was a feature of the TCR beta cDNA libraries. TCRdb reprocessed the PCR reads via MiXCR and lists one record per CDR3 protein. The sample consists of some 370,000 distinct CDR3 sequences, around 37% of them appearing once. Findings and caveats of the study: Among about 5 TRBV segments more frequent in patients than controls were TRBV5-6, TRBV5-1 and TRBV20-1.

Trimming took 6 bases from V and 9 from J, leaving 14 bases between them. The V gene's germline CDR1 is KGHDR and CDR2 SFDVKD. This CDR3 contains 13 residues. The sequencing sample was made of blood. This TCR came from a girl aged 5 to 17 with multiple sclerosis. This chain connects TRBV24-1 to TRBJ2-1, with D possibly called TRBD1 or TRBD2 (6 bases each). Written as DNA, the CDR3 is TGTGCCACCAGTATAGGGGGGACCGCTGAGCAGTTCTTC. As protein: CATSIGGTAEQFF.